A selection of T cell receptor beta chains follows, all from one sample in a study of Graves' ophthalmopathy and Graves' hyperthyroidism. TCRdb called the multiplex PCR reads again in MiXCR, with one record for every CDR3 protein. The profile shows hundreds of thousands of distinct CDR3 sequences, approximately 22% of them singletons. Specimen: peripheral blood. The receptor set was obtained from a young woman with stable Graves' hyperthyroidism. Some clones in this sample may be carry-over from other donors' samples. The CDR3 runs from the conserved cysteine through the conserved F or W. A D gene is named only where the DNA matches it firmly. Not every row has a clone size; where given, it reads once, few, many or a size class.

V gene,J gene,D gene,clone size,CDR3 DNA,CDR3 protein
TRBV2,TRBJ1-2,NA,many,TGTGCCAGCAGTGGTACAGGTTTTGGCTATGGCTACACCTTC,CASSGTGFGYGYTF
TRBV30,TRBJ1-6,NA,NA,TGTGCCTGGAGTGTAAGGCTAGGGGGTGATTCACCCCTCCACTTT,CAWSVRLGGDSPLHF
TRBV6-1,TRBJ1-1,NA,few,TGTGCCAGCAAAGCGGGAATGGGCAGTGAAGCTTTCTTT,CASKAGMGSEAFF
TRBV6-5,TRBJ1-1,NA,many,TGTGCCAGCAGTTACCCCTCAGAGGCTGAAGCTTTCTTT,CASSYPSEAEAFF
TRBV12-3/TRBV12-4,TRBJ1-1,NA,NA,TGTGCCAGCAGTTCCCGGACCCGCCATGCTGAAGCTCTCTTT,CASSSRTRHAEALF
TRBV6-1,TRBJ1-1,TRBD1,NA,TGTGCCAGCAGGAAGACAGGGGCCCCGGACACTGAAGCTTTCTTT,CASRKTGAPDTEAFF
TRBV7-2,TRBJ2-5,TRBD2,many,TGTGCCAGCAGCAGGACTAGCGGGGCTTACACACAAGAGACCCAGTACTTC,CASSRTSGAYTQETQYF
TRBV29-1,TRBJ1-2,NA,few,TGCAGCGTTGAGTTCCAGCCTGGCTACGCCTTC,CSVEFQPGYAF
TRBV20-1,TRBJ1-5,TRBD1,NA,TGCAGTGCTCCGACAGGGGATAATCAGCCCCAGCATTTT,CSAPTGDNQPQHF
TRBV5-1,TRBJ2-5,NA,many,TGCGCCAGCAGCTTGGATCGCCCAGAGACCCAGTACTTC,CASSLDRPETQYF
TRBV7-2,TRBJ2-5,TRBD2,NA,TGTGCCAGCAGCTCCGCATTAGCGGGGGGGCGAGAGACCCAGTACTTC,CASSSALAGGRETQYF
TRBV5-1,TRBJ1-3,NA,NA,TGCGCCTGCAGGACAAGAAACACCATATATTTT,CACRTRNTIYF
TRBV20-1,TRBJ2-7,TRBD1,NA,TGCAGTGCTAGACCACCAGGGACAGGGAGCTCCTACGAGCAGTACTTC,CSARPPGTGSSYEQYF
TRBV5-1,TRBJ2-7,TRBD2,many,TGCGCCAGCAGCTGGGGTTCGGGGACTAGCGGGGGGTCCTACGAGCAGTACTTC,CASSWGSGTSGGSYEQYF
TRBV29-1,TRBJ1-2,NA,NA,TGCAGCGTTGAGGGGGACGGGGCATTCTCTTATGGCTACACCTTC,CSVEGDGAFSYGYTF
TRBV30,TRBJ1-5,NA,many,TGTGCCTGGAGTGTACAGGAGAATCAGCCCCAGCATTTT,CAWSVQENQPQHF
TRBV20-1,TRBJ2-2,NA,many,TGCAGTGCCCTGAGGACAGCGCCCAACACCGGGGAGCTGTTTTTT,CSALRTAPNTGELFF